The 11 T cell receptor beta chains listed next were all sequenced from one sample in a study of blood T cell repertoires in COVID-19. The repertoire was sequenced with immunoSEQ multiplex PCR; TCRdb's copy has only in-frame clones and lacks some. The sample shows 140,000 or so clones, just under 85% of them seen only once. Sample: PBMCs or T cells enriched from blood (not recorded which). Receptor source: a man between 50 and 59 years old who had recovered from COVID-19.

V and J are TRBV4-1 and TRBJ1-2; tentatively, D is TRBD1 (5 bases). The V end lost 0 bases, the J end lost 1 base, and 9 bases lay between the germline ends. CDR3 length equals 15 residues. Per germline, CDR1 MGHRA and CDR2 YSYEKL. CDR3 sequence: CASSQDPRGNYGYTF. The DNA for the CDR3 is TGCGCCAGCAGCCAAGATCCTAGGGGTAACTATGGCTACACCTTC.

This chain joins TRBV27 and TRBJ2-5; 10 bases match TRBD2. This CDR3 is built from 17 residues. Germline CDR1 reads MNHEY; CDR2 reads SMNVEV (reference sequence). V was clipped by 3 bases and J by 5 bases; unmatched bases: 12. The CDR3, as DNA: TGTGCCAGCAGTTTGGGCACCCTAGCGGGGGCGGGGGAGACCCAGTACTTC. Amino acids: CASSLGTLAGAGETQYF.

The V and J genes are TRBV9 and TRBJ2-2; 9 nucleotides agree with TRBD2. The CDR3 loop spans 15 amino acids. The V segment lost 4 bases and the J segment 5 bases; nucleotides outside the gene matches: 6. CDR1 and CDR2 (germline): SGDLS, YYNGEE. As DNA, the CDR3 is TGTGCCAGCAGCTCGCGGGGGGGCTTGACCGGGGAGCTGTTTTTT. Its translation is CASSSRGGLTGELFF.

CDR3 bases: TGTGCCAGCAGCTTAGGCCTGACACAGGGGGCGCGTTACGAGCAGTACTTC. It codes for CASSLGLTQGARYEQYF. V usage is TRBV7-9 and J usage is TRBJ2-7; 9 nucleotides line up with TRBD1. Looked up from germline, CDR1 is SEHNR and CDR2 is FQNEAQ (reference sequence). J lost 4 bases, V lost 1 base, and 11 bases had no gene match. This CDR3 region has 17 residues.

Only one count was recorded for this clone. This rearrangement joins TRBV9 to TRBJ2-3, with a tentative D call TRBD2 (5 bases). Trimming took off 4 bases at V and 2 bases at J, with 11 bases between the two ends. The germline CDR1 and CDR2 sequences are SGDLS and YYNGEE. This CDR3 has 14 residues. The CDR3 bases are TGTGCCAGCAGCCCGGACTTGAACACAGATACGCAGTATTTT. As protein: CASSPDLNTDTQYF.

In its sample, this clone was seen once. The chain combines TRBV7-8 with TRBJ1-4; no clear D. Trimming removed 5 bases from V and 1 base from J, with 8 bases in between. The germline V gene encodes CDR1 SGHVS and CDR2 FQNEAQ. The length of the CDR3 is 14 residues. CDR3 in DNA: TGTGCCAGCAGCGCGGGGTTAACTAATGAAAAACTGTTTTTT. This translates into CASSAGLTNEKLFF.

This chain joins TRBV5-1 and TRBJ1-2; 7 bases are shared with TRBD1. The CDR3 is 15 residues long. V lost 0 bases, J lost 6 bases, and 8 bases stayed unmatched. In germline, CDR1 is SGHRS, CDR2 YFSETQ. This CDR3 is CASSLGGQSPHGYTF. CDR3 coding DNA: TGCGCCAGCAGCTTGGGGGGACAGAGTCCTCATGGCTACACCTTC.

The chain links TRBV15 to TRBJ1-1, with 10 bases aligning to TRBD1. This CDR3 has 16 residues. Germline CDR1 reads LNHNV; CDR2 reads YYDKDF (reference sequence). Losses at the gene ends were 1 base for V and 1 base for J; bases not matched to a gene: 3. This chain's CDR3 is CATSRARQGANTEAFF. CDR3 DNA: TGTGCCACCAGCAGAGCGAGACAGGGGGCGAACACTGAAGCTTTCTTT. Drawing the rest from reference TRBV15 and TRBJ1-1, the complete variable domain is DAMVIQNPRYQVTQFGKPVTLSCSQTLNHNVMYWYQQKSSQAPKLLFHYYDKDFNNEADTPDNFQSRRPNTSFCFLDIRSPGLGDTAMYLCATSRARQGANTEAFFGQGTRLTVV.

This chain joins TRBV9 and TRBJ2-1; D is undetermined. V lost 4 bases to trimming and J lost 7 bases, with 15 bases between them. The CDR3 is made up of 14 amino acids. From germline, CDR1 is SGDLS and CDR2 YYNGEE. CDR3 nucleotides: TGTGCCAGCAGCCACCCCAGCGAGGTAAATGAGCAGTTCTTC. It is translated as CASSHPSEVNEQFF.

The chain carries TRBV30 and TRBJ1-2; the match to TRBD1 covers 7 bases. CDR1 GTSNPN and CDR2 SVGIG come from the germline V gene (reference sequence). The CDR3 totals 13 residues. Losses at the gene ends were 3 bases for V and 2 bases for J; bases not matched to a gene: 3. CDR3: CAWRPGQNYGYTF. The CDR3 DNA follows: TGTGCCTGGAGACCGGGACAGAACTATGGCTACACCTTC.

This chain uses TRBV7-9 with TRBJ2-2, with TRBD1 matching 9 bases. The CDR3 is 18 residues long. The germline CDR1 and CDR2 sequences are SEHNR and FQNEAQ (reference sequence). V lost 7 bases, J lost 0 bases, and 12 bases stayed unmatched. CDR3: CASNSVLQGAPNTGELFF. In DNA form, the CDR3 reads TGTGCCAGCAACTCAGTACTACAGGGGGCGCCGAACACCGGGGAGCTGTTTTTT.